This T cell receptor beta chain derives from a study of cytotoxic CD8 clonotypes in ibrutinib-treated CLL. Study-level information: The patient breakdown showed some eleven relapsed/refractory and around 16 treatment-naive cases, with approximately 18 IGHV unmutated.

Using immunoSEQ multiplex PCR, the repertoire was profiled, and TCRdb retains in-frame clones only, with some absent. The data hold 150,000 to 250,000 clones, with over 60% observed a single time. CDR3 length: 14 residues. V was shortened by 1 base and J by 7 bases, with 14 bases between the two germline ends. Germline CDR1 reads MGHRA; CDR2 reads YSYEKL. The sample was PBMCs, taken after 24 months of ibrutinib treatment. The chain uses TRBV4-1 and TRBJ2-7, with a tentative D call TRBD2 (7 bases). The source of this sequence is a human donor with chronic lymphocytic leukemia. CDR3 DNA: TGCGCCAGCAGCCAAGGTCGGGGGGCTATTGAGCAGTACTTC. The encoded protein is CASSQGRGAIEQYF.